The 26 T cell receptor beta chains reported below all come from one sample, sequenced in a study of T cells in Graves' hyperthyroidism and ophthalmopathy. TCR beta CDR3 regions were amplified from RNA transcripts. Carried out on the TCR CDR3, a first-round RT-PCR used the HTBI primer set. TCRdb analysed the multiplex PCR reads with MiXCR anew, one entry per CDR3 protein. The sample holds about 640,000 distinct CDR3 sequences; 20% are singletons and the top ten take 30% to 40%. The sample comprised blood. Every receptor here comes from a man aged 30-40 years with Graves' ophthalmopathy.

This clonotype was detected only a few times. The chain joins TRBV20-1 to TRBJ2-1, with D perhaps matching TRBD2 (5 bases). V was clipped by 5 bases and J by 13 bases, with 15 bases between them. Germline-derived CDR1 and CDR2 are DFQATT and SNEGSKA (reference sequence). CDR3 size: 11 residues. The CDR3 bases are TGCAGTGCTCAAGTAATGAGGGAACAGTTCTTC. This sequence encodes CSAQVMREQFF.

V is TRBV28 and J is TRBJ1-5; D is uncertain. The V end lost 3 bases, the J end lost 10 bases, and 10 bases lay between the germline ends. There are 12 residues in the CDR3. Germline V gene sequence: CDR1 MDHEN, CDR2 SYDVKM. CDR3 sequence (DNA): TGTGCCAGCAGTTTTCAGACGGTTCCCCAGCATTTT. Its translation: CASSFQTVPQHF.

The CDR3 loop is CASSEPTSAGELFF. CDR3 nucleotides: TGTGCCAGCAGCGAACCAACTAGCGCCGGGGAGCTGTTTTTT. The rearrangement uses TRBV6-2 or TRBV6-3 and TRBJ2-2, with 7 bases matching TRBD2. Per germline, CDR1 MNHEY and CDR2 SVGEGT. Germline trimming cut 6 bases from V and 6 bases from J; bases unmatched to any gene: 7. The length of the CDR3 is 14 residues.

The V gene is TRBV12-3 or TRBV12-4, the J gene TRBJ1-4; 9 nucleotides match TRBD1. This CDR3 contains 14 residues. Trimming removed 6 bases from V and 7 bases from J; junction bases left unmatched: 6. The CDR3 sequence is CASRPGQGGEKLFF. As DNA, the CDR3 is TGTGCCAGCAGGCCGGGACAGGGTGGTGAAAAACTGTTTTTT.

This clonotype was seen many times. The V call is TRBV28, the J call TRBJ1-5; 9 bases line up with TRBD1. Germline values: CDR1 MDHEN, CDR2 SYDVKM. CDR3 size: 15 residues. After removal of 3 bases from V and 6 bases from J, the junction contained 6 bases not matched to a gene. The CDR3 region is CASSFFDRGAQPQHF. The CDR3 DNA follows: TGTGCCAGCAGTTTCTTCGACAGGGGGGCTCAGCCCCAGCATTTT.

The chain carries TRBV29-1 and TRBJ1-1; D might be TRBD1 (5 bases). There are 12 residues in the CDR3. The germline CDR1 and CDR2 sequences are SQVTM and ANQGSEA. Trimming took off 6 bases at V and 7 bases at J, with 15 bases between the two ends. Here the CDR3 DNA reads TGCAGCGTCCTTGAAGGCCAGGGTGAAGCTTTCTTT. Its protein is CSVLEGQGEAFF.

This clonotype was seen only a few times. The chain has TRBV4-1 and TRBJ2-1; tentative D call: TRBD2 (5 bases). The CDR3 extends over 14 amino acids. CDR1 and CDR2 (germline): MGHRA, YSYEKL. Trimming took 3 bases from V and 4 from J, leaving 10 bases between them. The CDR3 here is CASSQAGFYNEQFF. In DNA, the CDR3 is TGCGCCAGCAGCCAGGCGGGTTTTTACAATGAGCAGTTCTTC.

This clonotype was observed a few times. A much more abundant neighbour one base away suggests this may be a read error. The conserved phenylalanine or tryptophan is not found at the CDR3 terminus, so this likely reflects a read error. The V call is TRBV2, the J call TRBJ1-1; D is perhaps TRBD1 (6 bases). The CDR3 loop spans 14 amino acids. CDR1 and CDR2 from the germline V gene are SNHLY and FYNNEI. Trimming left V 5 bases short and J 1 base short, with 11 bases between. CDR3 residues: CASSSEGGNTEAFL. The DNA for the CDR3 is TGTGCCAGCAGTTCGGAAGGGGGGAACACTGAAGCTTTCCTT.

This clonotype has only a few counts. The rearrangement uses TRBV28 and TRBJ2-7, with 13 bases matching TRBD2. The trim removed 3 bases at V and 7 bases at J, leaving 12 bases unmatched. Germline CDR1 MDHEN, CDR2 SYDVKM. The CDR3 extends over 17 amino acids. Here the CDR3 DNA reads TGTGCCAGCAGTTTGGGGACTAGCGGGATCCTACTTAAGGAGCAGTACTTC. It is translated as CASSLGTSGILLKEQYF.

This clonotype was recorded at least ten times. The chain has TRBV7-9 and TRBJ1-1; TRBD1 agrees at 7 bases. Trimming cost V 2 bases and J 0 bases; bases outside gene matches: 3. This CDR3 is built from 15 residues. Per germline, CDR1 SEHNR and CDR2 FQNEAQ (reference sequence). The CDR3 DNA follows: TGTGCCAGCAGCTTACAGGGGGACATGAACACTGAAGCTTTCTTT. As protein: CASSLQGDMNTEAFF.

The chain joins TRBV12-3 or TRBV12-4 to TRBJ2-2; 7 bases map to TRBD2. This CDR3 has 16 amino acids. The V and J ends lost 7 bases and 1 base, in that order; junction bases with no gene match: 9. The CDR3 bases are TGTGCCAGCACCCCTGGCGGGACTATGAACACCGGGGAGCTGTTTTTT. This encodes CASTPGGTMNTGELFF.

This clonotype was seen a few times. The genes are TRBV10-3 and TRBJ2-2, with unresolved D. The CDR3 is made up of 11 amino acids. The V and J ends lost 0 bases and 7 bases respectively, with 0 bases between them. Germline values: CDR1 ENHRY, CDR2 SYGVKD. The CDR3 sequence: CAISESGELFF. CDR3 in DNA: TGTGCCATCAGTGAGTCCGGGGAGCTGTTTTTT.

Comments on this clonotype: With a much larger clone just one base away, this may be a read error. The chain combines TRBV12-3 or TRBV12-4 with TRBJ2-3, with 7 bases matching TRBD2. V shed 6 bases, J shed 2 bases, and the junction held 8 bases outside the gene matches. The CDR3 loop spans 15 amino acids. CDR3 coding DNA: TGTGCCAGCAGACTGGGGAGGGTTCTCACAGATACGCAGTATTTT. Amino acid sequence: CASRLGRVLTDTQYF.

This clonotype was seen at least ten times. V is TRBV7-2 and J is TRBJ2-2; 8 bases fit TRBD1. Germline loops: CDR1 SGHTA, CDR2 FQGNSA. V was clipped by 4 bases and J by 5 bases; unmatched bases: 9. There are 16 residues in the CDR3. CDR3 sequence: CASSSRGLSGTGELFF. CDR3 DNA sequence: TGTGCCAGCAGCTCCAGGGGGCTTAGTGGGACCGGGGAGCTGTTTTTT.

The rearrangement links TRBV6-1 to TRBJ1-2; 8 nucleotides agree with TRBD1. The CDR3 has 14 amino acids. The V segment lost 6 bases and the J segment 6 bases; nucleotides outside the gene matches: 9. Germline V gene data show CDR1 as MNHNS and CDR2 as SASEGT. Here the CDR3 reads CASRRTGKKDGYTF. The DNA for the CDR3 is TGTGCCAGCAGAAGGACAGGGAAGAAGGATGGCTACACCTTC.

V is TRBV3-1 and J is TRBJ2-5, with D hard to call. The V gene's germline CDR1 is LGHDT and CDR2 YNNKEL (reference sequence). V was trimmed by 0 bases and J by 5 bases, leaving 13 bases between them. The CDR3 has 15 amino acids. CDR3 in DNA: TGTGCCAGCAGCCAAGAGGGGAAGGTCTGGGAGACCCAGTACTTC. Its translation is CASSQEGKVWETQYF.

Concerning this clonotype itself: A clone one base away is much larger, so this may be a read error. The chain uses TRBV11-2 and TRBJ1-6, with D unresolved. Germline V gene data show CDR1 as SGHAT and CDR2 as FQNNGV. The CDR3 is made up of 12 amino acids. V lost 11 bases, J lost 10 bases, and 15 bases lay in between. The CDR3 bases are TGTGCCGGCAACCTAGGGAAATCACCCCTCCACTTT. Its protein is CAGNLGKSPLHF.

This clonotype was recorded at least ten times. The CDR3 loop reads CASSQAGTDNQPQHF. In DNA, the CDR3 is TGTGCCAGCAGCCAGGCCGGGACAGACAATCAGCCCCAGCATTTT. V and J are TRBV3-2 and TRBJ1-5; the table's D call of TRBD1 was not tested on the DNA. TRBV3-2 is a recognized pseudogene. The CDR3 is made up of 15 amino acids.

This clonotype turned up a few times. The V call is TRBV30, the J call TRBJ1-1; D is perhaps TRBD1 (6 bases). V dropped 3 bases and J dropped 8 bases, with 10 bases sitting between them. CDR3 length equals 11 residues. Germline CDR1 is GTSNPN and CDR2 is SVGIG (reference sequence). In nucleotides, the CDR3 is TGTGCCTGGAGGGGGGACAACGAAGCTTTCTTT. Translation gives CAWRGDNEAFF.

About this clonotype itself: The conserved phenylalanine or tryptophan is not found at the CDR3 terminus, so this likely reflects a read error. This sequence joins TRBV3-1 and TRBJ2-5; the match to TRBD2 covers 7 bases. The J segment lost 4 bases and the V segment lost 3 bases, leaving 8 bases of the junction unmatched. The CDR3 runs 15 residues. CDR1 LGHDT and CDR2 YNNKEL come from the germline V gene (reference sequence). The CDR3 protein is CASSHGRGGRETQYL. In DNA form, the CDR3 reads TGTGCCAGCAGCCATGGGAGGGGCGGGAGAGAGACCCAGTACCTC.

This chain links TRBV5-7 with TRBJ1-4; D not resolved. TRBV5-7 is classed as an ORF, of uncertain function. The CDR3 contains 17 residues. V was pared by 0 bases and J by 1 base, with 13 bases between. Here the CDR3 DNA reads TGTGCCAGCAGCTTGGGGCTAAGGGCGTTAACTAATGAAAAACTGTTTTTT. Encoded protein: CASSLGLRALTNEKLFF.

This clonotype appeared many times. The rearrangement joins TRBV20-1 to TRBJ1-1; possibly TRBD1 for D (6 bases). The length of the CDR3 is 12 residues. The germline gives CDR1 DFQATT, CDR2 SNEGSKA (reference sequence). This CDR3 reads CRGGAMNTEAFF. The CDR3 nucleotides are TGCAGGGGGGGGGCGATGAACACTGAAGCTTTCTTT.

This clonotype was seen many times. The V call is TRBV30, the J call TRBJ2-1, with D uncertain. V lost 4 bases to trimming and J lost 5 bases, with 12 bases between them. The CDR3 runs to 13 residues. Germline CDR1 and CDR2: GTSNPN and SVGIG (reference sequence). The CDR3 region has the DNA TGTGCCTGGACCACGGGCGGCAACAATGAGCAGTTCTTC. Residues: CAWTTGGNNEQFF.

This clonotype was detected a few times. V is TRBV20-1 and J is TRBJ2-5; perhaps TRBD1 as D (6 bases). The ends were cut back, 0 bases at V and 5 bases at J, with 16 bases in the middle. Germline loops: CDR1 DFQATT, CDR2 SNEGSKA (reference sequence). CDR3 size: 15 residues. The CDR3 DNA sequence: TGCAGTGCTAGAGATGGGCAGGGGTCCCCCGAGACCCAGTACTTC. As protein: CSARDGQGSPETQYF.

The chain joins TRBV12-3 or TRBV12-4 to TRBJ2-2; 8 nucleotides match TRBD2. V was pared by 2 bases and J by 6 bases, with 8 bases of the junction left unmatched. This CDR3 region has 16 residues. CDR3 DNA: TGTGCCAGCAGTTTACCGGCGGGAGGTCACCCCGGGGAGCTGTTTTTT. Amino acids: CASSLPAGGHPGELFF.

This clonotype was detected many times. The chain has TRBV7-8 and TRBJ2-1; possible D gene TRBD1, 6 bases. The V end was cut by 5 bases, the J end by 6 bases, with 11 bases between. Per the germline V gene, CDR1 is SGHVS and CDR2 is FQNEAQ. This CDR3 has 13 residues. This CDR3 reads CASSLDSANEQFF. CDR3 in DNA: TGTGCCAGCAGCCTGGACAGCGCCAATGAGCAGTTCTTC.